This T cell receptor (beta chain) stems from a study of post-analysis software for immune sequencing data. Looking at the study overall: Relapsing-remitting, secondary progressive and progressive-relapsing courses of multiple sclerosis were included.

Study observations and caveats: Versus controls, multiple sclerosis patients showed significantly lower diversity (normalized Chao1). F measure grouped same-batch samples tightly together. The five TRBV segments detected at higher frequency in patients than in controls included TRBV5-6, TRBV5-1 and TRBV20-1.

Turning to this clonotype: Its antigen is not identified.

The V gene's germline CDR1 is SGHRS and CDR2 YFSETQ. CDR3 length equals 18 residues. The junction had 22 bases not matched to a gene; V was cut back by 1 base and J by 12 bases. Researchers reported that TCR beta cDNA libraries carried unique molecular identifiers. A population of 1 to 10 million T cells gave rise to roughly 0.5 million cDNA molecules. In TCRdb, the PCR reads were re-called with MiXCR into one record per CDR3 protein. The table lists around 400,000 distinct CDR3 sequences, roughly 38% of them singletons, with 7.5% to 8.5% in the top ten. Sequencing used blood. This chain joins TRBV5-1 and TRBJ2-5, with 9 bases lining up with TRBD1. The clonotype originates from a girl between 2 and 10 years old with multiple sclerosis. Written as DNA, the CDR3 is TGCGCCAGCAGCTTGCGAACAGGGGGCGCCGGCGCAACTGGAAGAGAGTACTTC. This sequence encodes CASSLRTGGAGATGREYF. Based on the CDR3 plus reference TRBV5-1 and TRBJ2-5, the full variable domain is KAGVTQTPRYLIKTRGQQVTLSCSPISGHRSVSWYQQTPGQGLQFLFEYFSETQRNKGNFPGRFSGRQFSNSRSEMNVSTLELGDSALYLCASSLRTGGAGATGREYFGPGTRLLVL.